The sample holds many counts of the clone carrying this T cell receptor (beta chain). Its antigen remains unidentified. Stated time point: longitudinal time-point 3. A 10-nucleotide random UMI tagged transcripts in template-switch 5'RACE cDNA synthesis. Using its own MiXCR run on the 5' RACE reads, TCRdb lists one record per CDR3 protein. The table has about 80,000 distinct CDR3 sequences, 3.5% to 4.5% seen once. This sample is part of a study of neurological immune-mediated disorders. Study-wide context: Among around 34 multiple sclerosis patients, approximately 31 were relapsing-remitting and 3 were secondary progressive. Findings and limits, study-wide: HTLV-1-associated myelopathy had the most TCR clonal expansion, while multiple sclerosis had the least, a level that fell below healthy controls. The absence of any CDR3 amino acid sequence shared by expanded clones across subjects suggests that repertoires were private in all groups.

CDR1 is SGHRS and CDR2 is YFSETQ in the germline V gene. The CDR3 covers 11 residues. What was sequenced was PBMCs. The chain recombines TRBV5-1 with TRBJ1-2; the D gene is possibly TRBD1 (6 bases). This TCR came from a woman aged 60-70 years with multiple sclerosis. This chain's CDR3 is CASGVSYGYTF. Written as DNA, the CDR3 is TGCGCGTCAGGGGTCTCATATGGCTACACCTTC.